These T cell receptor beta chains were read from a single sample in a study of T cells in localized non-small cell lung cancer. Method: immunoSEQ multiplex PCR; TCRdb's copy keeps in-frame clones and lacks some. The sample has tens of thousands of clones, approximately 80% seen once. This material consisted of peripheral blood, taken before any cancer treatment. The receptors originated from a female donor at least 60 years old with stage I lung adenocarcinoma. The CDR3 runs from the conserved cysteine through the conserved F or W. Fields, in order: clone size, D gene, J gene, V gene, CDR3 protein, CDR3 DNA. The D gene is left open where the match is weak. Size values are once, few and many counts, or a class for expanded clones, and some rows have none.

abundance: NA; d_gene: NA; j_gene: TRBJ2-4; v_gene: TRBV6-6; CDR3aa: CASSYSIGLAKNIQYF; CDR3nt: TGTGCCAGCAGTTACTCGATCGGCCTAGCCAAAAACATTCAGTACTTC
abundance: NA; d_gene: NA; j_gene: TRBJ1-1; v_gene: TRBV7-8; CDR3aa: CASSPEFTEAFF; CDR3nt: TGTGCCAGCAGCCCTGAGTTTACTGAAGCTTTCTTT
abundance: NA; d_gene: TRBD2; j_gene: TRBJ2-5; v_gene: TRBV7-6; CDR3aa: CASSLGGGGETQYF; CDR3nt: TGTGCCAGCAGCTTAGGGGGGGGAGGAGAGACCCAGTACTTC
abundance: few; d_gene: NA; j_gene: TRBJ2-2; v_gene: TRBV14; CDR3aa: CASSQVRTDTGELFF; CDR3nt: TGTGCCAGCAGCCAAGTTAGGACGGACACCGGGGAGCTGTTTTTT
abundance: once; d_gene: NA; j_gene: TRBJ1-2; v_gene: TRBV5-1; CDR3aa: CASSLVTGSYGYTF; CDR3nt: TGCGCCAGCAGCTTGGTTACAGGGAGCTATGGCTACACCTTC
abundance: NA; d_gene: NA; j_gene: TRBJ1-6; v_gene: TRBV18; CDR3aa: CASSPPGGVDSPLHF; CDR3nt: TGTGCCAGCTCACCCCCTGGCGGGGTAGATTCACCCCTCCACTTT
abundance: NA; d_gene: NA; j_gene: TRBJ1-2; v_gene: TRBV28; CDR3aa: CASSWPQGPYYGYTF; CDR3nt: TGTGCCAGCAGTTGGCCCCAGGGACCTTACTATGGCTACACCTTC
abundance: NA; d_gene: NA; j_gene: TRBJ1-2; v_gene: TRBV7-9; CDR3aa: CASSHRDQPDYGYTF; CDR3nt: TGTGCCAGCAGCCACAGGGACCAGCCGGACTATGGCTACACCTTC
abundance: NA; d_gene: TRBD2; j_gene: TRBJ2-7; v_gene: TRBV5-1; CDR3aa: CASSFTTQGLAGVEQYF; CDR3nt: TGCGCCAGCAGCTTTACCACCCAAGGACTAGCGGGAGTCGAGCAGTACTTC
abundance: NA; d_gene: NA; j_gene: TRBJ2-5; v_gene: TRBV9; CDR3aa: CASSADSFQETQYF; CDR3nt: TGTGCCAGCAGCGCCGACAGCTTCCAAGAGACCCAGTACTTC
abundance: few; d_gene: TRBD1; j_gene: TRBJ1-3; v_gene: TRBV9; CDR3aa: CASSLTPGQDSGNTIYF; CDR3nt: TGTGCCAGCAGCCTCACGCCGGGACAGGACTCTGGAAACACCATATATTTT
abundance: NA; d_gene: NA; j_gene: TRBJ2-3; v_gene: TRBV6-1; CDR3aa: CASSDEARNTDTQYF; CDR3nt: TGTGCCAGCAGTGATGAGGCGCGAAACACAGATACGCAGTATTTT
abundance: once; d_gene: NA; j_gene: TRBJ2-3; v_gene: TRBV9; CDR3aa: CASSIRVSSTHGGDTQYF; CDR3nt: TGTGCCAGCAGCATCCGAGTAAGCAGCACCCACGGGGGAGATACGCAGTATTTT
abundance: many; d_gene: NA; j_gene: TRBJ2-7; v_gene: TRBV11-1; CDR3aa: CASSLASAPAYEQYF; CDR3nt: TGTGCCAGCAGCTTAGCATCAGCGCCGGCGTACGAGCAGTACTTC
abundance: few; d_gene: NA; j_gene: TRBJ1-4; v_gene: TRBV6-1; CDR3aa: CATGQTNNEKLFF; CDR3nt: TGTGCCACCGGACAGACTAATAATGAAAAACTGTTTTTT
abundance: NA; d_gene: NA; j_gene: TRBJ2-7; v_gene: TRBV9; CDR3aa: CASSPTLTGTYEQYF; CDR3nt: TGTGCCAGCAGCCCCACCCTAACGGGGACCTACGAGCAGTACTTC
abundance: NA; d_gene: TRBD1; j_gene: TRBJ2-7; v_gene: TRBV4-3; CDR3aa: CASSQDWTGGSYEQYF; CDR3nt: TGCGCCAGCAGCCAAGATTGGACAGGGGGTTCCTACGAGCAGTACTTC
abundance: NA; d_gene: NA; j_gene: TRBJ1-1; v_gene: TRBV30; CDR3aa: CAWSFGGEAFF; CDR3nt: TGTGCCTGGAGTTTCGGCGGTGAAGCTTTCTTT
abundance: NA; d_gene: NA; j_gene: TRBJ1-6; v_gene: TRBV19; CDR3aa: CASSEGRGNNSPLHF; CDR3nt: TGTGCCAGTAGTGAAGGACGGGGGAATAATTCACCCCTCCACTTT
abundance: NA; d_gene: NA; j_gene: TRBJ2-7; v_gene: TRBV2; CDR3aa: CASSGVAIQLEGEQYF; CDR3nt: TGTGCCAGCAGTGGGGTCGCGATCCAACTGGAGGGGGAGCAGTACTTC
abundance: NA; d_gene: TRBD1; j_gene: TRBJ2-5; v_gene: TRBV5-1; CDR3aa: CASSLAGTGQETQYF; CDR3nt: TGCGCCAGCAGCTTGGCCGGGACAGGACAAGAGACCCAGTACTTC
abundance: few; d_gene: NA; j_gene: TRBJ1-5; v_gene: TRBV9; CDR3aa: CASSASGTGGQPQHF; CDR3nt: TGTGCCAGCAGCGCCTCCGGGACGGGAGGTCAGCCCCAGCATTTT
abundance: NA; d_gene: NA; j_gene: TRBJ2-1; v_gene: TRBV7-9; CDR3aa: CASSLDVGDRRLRNEQFF; CDR3nt: TGTGCCAGCAGCTTAGATGTGGGCGACAGACGGTTGCGGAATGAGCAGTTCTTC
abundance: NA; d_gene: TRBD2; j_gene: TRBJ2-1; v_gene: TRBV9; CDR3aa: CASSPGGLAANEQFF; CDR3nt: TGTGCCAGCAGCCCAGGCGGACTAGCTGCCAATGAGCAGTTCTTC
abundance: NA; d_gene: TRBD1; j_gene: TRBJ1-1; v_gene: TRBV29-1; CDR3aa: CSVEVQGAGKAFF; CDR3nt: TGCAGCGTTGAGGTCCAGGGGGCTGGGAAAGCTTTCTTT
abundance: NA; d_gene: TRBD1; j_gene: TRBJ1-2; v_gene: TRBV9; CDR3aa: CASSVEGASNYGYTF; CDR3nt: TGTGCCAGCAGCGTAGAGGGGGCATCTAACTATGGCTACACCTTC
abundance: NA; d_gene: NA; j_gene: TRBJ2-7; v_gene: TRBV14; CDR3aa: CASISGDEQYF; CDR3nt: TGTGCCAGCATCTCTGGCGACGAGCAGTACTTC
abundance: few; d_gene: NA; j_gene: TRBJ2-7; v_gene: TRBV5-1; CDR3aa: CASSLDGYYEQYF; CDR3nt: TGCGCCAGCAGCTTGGACGGATACTACGAGCAGTACTTC
abundance: NA; d_gene: TRBD1; j_gene: TRBJ1-5; v_gene: TRBV5-6; CDR3aa: CASSSSQGAESNQPQHF; CDR3nt: TGTGCCAGCAGCTCCTCACAGGGGGCCGAGAGCAATCAGCCCCAGCATTTT
abundance: NA; d_gene: TRBD2; j_gene: TRBJ2-1; v_gene: TRBV9; CDR3aa: CASSVRLAGVSEQFF; CDR3nt: TGTGCCAGCAGCGTACGACTAGCGGGAGTTAGTGAGCAGTTCTTC
abundance: NA; d_gene: TRBD1; j_gene: TRBJ1-2; v_gene: TRBV6-5; CDR3aa: CASRGIGQGAFGYTF; CDR3nt: TGTGCCAGCAGGGGAATAGGACAGGGGGCATTTGGCTACACCTTC
abundance: NA; d_gene: NA; j_gene: TRBJ1-4; v_gene: TRBV7-2; CDR3aa: CASSQWGRSATNEKLFF; CDR3nt: TGTGCCAGCAGCCAATGGGGCAGGTCTGCAACTAATGAAAAACTGTTTTTT
abundance: NA; d_gene: NA; j_gene: TRBJ2-3; v_gene: TRBV2; CDR3aa: CASSGGIGGTDTQYF; CDR3nt: TGTGCCAGCTCGGGCGGAATCGGGGGCACAGATACGCAGTATTTT
abundance: once; d_gene: NA; j_gene: TRBJ1-5; v_gene: TRBV7-8; CDR3aa: CASARVGNQPQHF; CDR3nt: TGTGCCTCGGCCAGGGTAGGCAATCAGCCCCAGCATTTT
abundance: few; d_gene: NA; j_gene: TRBJ1-2; v_gene: TRBV7-2; CDR3aa: CASSFSSTGNYGYTF; CDR3nt: TGTGCCAGCAGCTTCTCCTCTACAGGGAACTATGGCTACACCTTC
abundance: NA; d_gene: TRBD2; j_gene: TRBJ2-1; v_gene: TRBV2; CDR3aa: CASSDSITSGIINEQFF; CDR3nt: TGTGCCAGCAGTGACTCAATCACTAGCGGGATAATCAATGAGCAGTTCTTC
abundance: NA; d_gene: NA; j_gene: TRBJ1-2; v_gene: TRBV10-3; CDR3aa: CAISESGDYGYTF; CDR3nt: TGTGCCATCAGTGAGAGCGGGGACTATGGCTACACCTTC
abundance: medium-sized; d_gene: NA; j_gene: TRBJ1-5; v_gene: TRBV5-5; CDR3aa: CASSLLGGNQPQHF; CDR3nt: TGTGCCAGCAGCTTGTTAGGGGGTAATCAGCCCCAGCATTTT
abundance: NA; d_gene: TRBD1; j_gene: TRBJ1-3; v_gene: TRBV4-2; CDR3aa: CASSPTQAGGSSGNTIYF; CDR3nt: TGTGCCAGCAGCCCCACTCAAGCAGGGGGCTCGTCTGGAAACACCATATATTTT
abundance: NA; d_gene: NA; j_gene: TRBJ1-2; v_gene: TRBV6-1; CDR3aa: CASSLGGSSNYGYTF; CDR3nt: TGTGCCAGCAGTTTGGGGGGCTCATCTAACTATGGCTACACCTTC
abundance: NA; d_gene: NA; j_gene: TRBJ2-5; v_gene: TRBV5-4; CDR3aa: CASSLGRGRETQYF; CDR3nt: TGTGCCAGCAGCTTGGGCCGGGGGCGGGAGACCCAGTACTTC
abundance: NA; d_gene: TRBD2; j_gene: TRBJ2-1; v_gene: TRBV29-1; CDR3aa: CSILAGSSYNEQFF; CDR3nt: TGCAGTATTCTAGCGGGCAGCTCCTACAATGAGCAGTTCTTC